The rows below give T cell receptor beta chains drawn from one sample of a study of regulatory T cells in long-lasting Graves disease. TCRdb recomputed calls from the multiplex PCR reads with MiXCR, one row per CDR3 protein. Of under 500,000 distinct CDR3 sequences in the sample, around 20% were seen once. The sequenced sample was peripheral blood mononuclear cells (PBMCs), obtained when the disease was refractory, from a patient treated with antithyroid drugs. These receptors were collected from a female donor with Graves disease. The CDR3 runs from the conserved cysteine through the conserved F or W. The D gene is left open where the match is weak. Only some rows state a clone size, as once, few, many or a class for expanded clones.

j_call clone_size d_call v_call cdr3_nt cdr3_aa
TRBJ2-1 many - TRBV28 TGTGCCAGCAGTGCTCTGGATCCTGCCTACAATGAGCAGTTCTTC CASSALDPAYNEQFF
TRBJ2-2 many - TRBV7-3 TGTGCCAGCAGCTTAAGTTCGGCAGGGCGCACCGGGGAGCTGTTTTTT CASSLSSAGRTGELFF
TRBJ2-7 - TRBD2 TRBV4-1 TGCGCCAGCAGCCAAGATCGTAATAGCGGGGAGTACTTC CASSQDRNSGEYF
TRBJ2-2 - - TRBV29-1 TGCAGCGTTCTTAGGGACCCCGGGGAGCTGTTTTTT CSVLRDPGELFF
TRBJ2-7 many - TRBV11-2 TGTGCCAGCAGCCCCCGGTGGGGGGCCGAGCAGTACTTC CASSPRWGAEQYF
TRBJ1-5 few - TRBV20-1 TGCAGTGCTAGAGATGGCAGGGGCGGGAATCAGCCCCAGCATTTT CSARDGRGGNQPQHF
TRBJ1-5 - - TRBV7-2 TGTGCCAGCAGCTTCGGCACAGCCGGATATCAGCCCCAGCATTTT CASSFGTAGYQPQHF
TRBJ1-2 - - TRBV7-2 TGTGCCAGCAGCTCCCTTCTGGACAGAAACTATGGCTACACCTTC CASSSLLDRNYGYTF
TRBJ1-3 - - TRBV9 TGTGCCAGCAGCGGACGTGAATCTGGAAACACCATATATTTT CASSGRESGNTIYF
TRBJ2-7 - TRBD2 TRBV20-1 TGCAGTGGTCAGCGGGACCCCTACGAGCAGTACTTC CSGQRDPYEQYF
TRBJ1-2 few TRBD1 TRBV19 TGTGCCAGTAGTATGGCAGGGGGCTCGTATGGCTACACCTTC CASSMAGGSYGYTF
TRBJ2-5 - - TRBV9 TGTGCCAGCACCGTAGGTGGGAGCCCCCAAGAGACCCAGTACTTC CASTVGGSPQETQYF
TRBJ1-5 many - TRBV2 TGTGCCAGCAGCCCCGGGGGAGGAAATCAGCCCCAGCATTTT CASSPGGGNQPQHF